This T cell receptor beta chain was observed in a study of blood T cells in healthy people across ages. A word on this clonotype: What it recognizes is unknown.

Germline CDR1 reads MNHEY; CDR2 reads SMNVEV (reference sequence). This CDR3 contains 15 residues. V was pared by 5 bases and J by 7 bases, with 18 bases between. The study's findings and limits: The fall in TCR beta diversity per million T cells was roughly linear with age. Diversity estimated from one million T cells was considered an underestimate. What prevented conclusive comparison of naive and antigen-experienced cells was that PBMCs were unsorted.

A second PCR, run for roughly 7 to 11 cycles, used a sample-barcoded 5' primer plus a J-beta primer mix. TCRdb fed the 5' RACE reads into MiXCR, producing one record per CDR3 protein. Of roughly 900,000 distinct CDR3 sequences listed, around 26% are singletons. This TCR came from an elderly woman in good health. The chain joins TRBV27 to TRBJ2-1; the D gene is possibly TRBD2 (7 bases). The material sequenced was blood. CDR3 nucleotide sequence: TGTGCCAGCAGTGGGGCGGGGGCGATTGAAAATGAGCAGTTCTTC. Translating gives CASSGAGAIENEQFF.